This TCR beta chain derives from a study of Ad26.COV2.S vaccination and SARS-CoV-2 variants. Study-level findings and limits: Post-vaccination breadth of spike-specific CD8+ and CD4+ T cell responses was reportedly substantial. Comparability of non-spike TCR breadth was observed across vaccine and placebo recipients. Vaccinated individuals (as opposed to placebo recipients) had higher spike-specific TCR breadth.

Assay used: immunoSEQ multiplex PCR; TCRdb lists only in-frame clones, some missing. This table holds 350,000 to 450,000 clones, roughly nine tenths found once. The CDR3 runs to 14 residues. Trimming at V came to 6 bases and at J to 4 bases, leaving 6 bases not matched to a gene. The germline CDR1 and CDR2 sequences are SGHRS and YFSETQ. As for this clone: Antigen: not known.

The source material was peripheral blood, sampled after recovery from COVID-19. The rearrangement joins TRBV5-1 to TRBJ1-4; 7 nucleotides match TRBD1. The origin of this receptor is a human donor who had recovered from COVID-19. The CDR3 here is CASKSYRGNEKLFF. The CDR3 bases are TGCGCCAGCAAATCTTACAGGGGTAATGAAAAACTGTTTTTT.